The rows below give T cell receptor beta chains drawn from one sample of a study of blood T cells in healthy people across ages. One entry per CDR3 protein results from TCRdb running MiXCR on the 5' RACE reads. The sample consists of about 780,000 distinct CDR3 sequences, roughly 24% of them appearing once. Separately, the same data were catalogued under a study of T cells of mothers and their children.

Material: blood. All receptors derive from a boy aged 5 to 17 in good health. CDR3s leave out the opening cysteine and the closing phenylalanine or tryptophan.

TRBJ1-2	TRBV6-6	ASSYLGRGQGGYGYT
TRBJ2-7	TRBV6-2/TRBV6-3	ASSYSVAGGLYEQY
TRBJ1-4	TRBV25-1	ASSEGRQGNEKLF
TRBJ1-2	TRBV5-1	ASSLGASKGGYT
TRBJ2-1	TRBV25-1	ASSEWKDREQF
TRBJ1-2	TRBV20-1	SAPRTGGAKINYGYT
TRBJ1-2	TRBV3-1	ASSQGADRAYGYT
TRBJ2-5	TRBV6-5	ASRLEGWETQY
TRBJ2-1	TRBV20-1	SAKHYNEQF
TRBJ2-7	TRBV12-3/TRBV12-4	ASSRGGSSYEQY
TRBJ2-5	TRBV11-2	ASSFGRLSMVRN
TRBJ2-1	TRBV28	ASRRPSYNEQF
TRBJ2-3	TRBV6-4	ASSTVAGSTDTQY
TRBJ1-1	TRBV20-1	SASRGSGTEAF
TRBJ2-5	TRBV12-3/TRBV12-4	ASSLFPQETQY
TRBJ1-4	TRBV20-1	SAIRDTGVGLF
TRBJ1-5	TRBV19	ASSIGRGQGSNQPQH
TRBJ1-3	TRBV6-2/TRBV6-3	ASWTRPNTIY
TRBJ2-7	TRBV29-1	SVVRPLSYEQY
TRBJ2-3	TRBV7-8	AGSSLAGTTDTQY
TRBJ2-5	TRBV20-1	SARQGRNPQETQY
TRBJ2-6	TRBV2	ASSRDRGRMGANVLT
TRBJ2-6	TRBV5-1	ASSMIPGQGFSGANVLT
TRBJ1-2	TRBV29-1	SVRDRRAHNYGHT
TRBJ2-3	TRBV29-1	SAEPSGTDTQY
TRBJ1-2	TRBV27	ASKTGGGTNYGYT
TRBJ1-5	TRBV6-1	ASSESGLGNQPQH
-	TRBV20-1	SASLAGWSSYEQY
TRBJ2-5	TRBV13	ASSLGSSRPQETQY